This entry describes one T cell receptor (beta chain). As yet, its antigen is unknown. This sample is part of a study of OX40 agonist ivuxolimab in advanced cancers. Looking at the study overall: Six ivuxolimab dose levels, 0.01 to 10 mg/kg, were given intravenously every 2 weeks. Whole-study results and caveats: Patients with a partial response at 0.1-3.0 mg/kg had among the lowest clonal expansion. Blood T cells, both CD4+ and CD8+, expanded clonally by week 6 at 0.1 to 3.0 mg/kg.

Libraries were prepared by immunoSEQ multiplex PCR; TCRdb keeps only in-frame clonotypes and omits some of them. The sample comprises approximately 77,000 clones, approximately 91% of which are singletons, and about 14% rests with the top ten. The CDR3 extends over 12 amino acids. CDR1 and CDR2 from the germline V gene are MNHEY and SMNVEV (reference sequence). V was shortened by 4 bases and J by 3 bases, with 4 bases between the two germline ends. This TCR derives from an adult with an advanced solid tumor such as melanoma, head and neck, liver or kidney cancer. The material sequenced was CD4+ or CD8+ T cells sorted from blood, taken in a trial of the OX40 agonist ivuxolimab. The chain has TRBV27 and TRBJ2-1; D ambiguous. For the CDR3, the DNA is TGTGCCAGCAGTTCTTTCTACAATGAGCAGTTCTTC. It yields the protein CASSSFYNEQFF.